This TCR beta chain was sequenced during a study of metastatic and nonmetastatic thyroid tumors. TCRdb ran MiXCR on the PCR reads. The sample holds fewer than 6,000 clones, less than 40% seen once. V was cut by 0 bases and J by 0 bases, with 4 bases left in between. The CDR3 consists of 14 residues. Germline assignment: CDR1 SGHDT and CDR2 YYEEEE. Each patient came to thyroid surgery without any prior treatment (of any kind). The table lists this clone with many counts. This clonotype was sampled from a female donor with papillary thyroid cancer or a benign thyroid nodule (not recorded which). Some clones in this sample may be carry-over from other donors' samples. Sequenced material: adjacent normal tissue. The rearrangement joins TRBV5-6 to TRBJ1-3; D not certain. Here the CDR3 DNA reads TGTGCCAGCAGCTTGGCTAACTCTGGAAACACCATATATTTT. This sequence encodes CASSLANSGNTIYF. The variable domain in full, with the rest retrieved from reference TRBV5-6 and TRBJ1-3, is DAGVTQSPTHLIKTRGQQVTLRCSPKSGHDTVSWYQQALGQGPQFIFQYYEEEERQRGNFPDRFSGHQFPNYSSELNVNALLLGDSALYLCASSLANSGNTIYFGEGSWLTVV.